Below are 32 T cell receptor beta chains sequenced from a single sample in a study of technical replicates of blood from a few donors. Assay used: immunoSEQ multiplex PCR; TCRdb lists only in-frame clones, some missing. Here the sample spans roughly 82,000 clones, nearly 96% being singletons. Sequenced sample: T cells isolated from PBMCs. These receptors were taken from a human donor in good health.

As to this clone: A junction end diverges from the germline sequence, so it may reflect a read error. The chain's CDR3 is CASSTLKGQGLFGSFEQYF. CDR3 sequence (DNA): TGTGCCAGTAGTACCTTAAAGGGACAGGGCTTGTTTGGCTCCTTCGAGCAGTACTTC. The chain recombines TRBV19 with TRBJ2-7; TRBD1 matches at 9 bases. Germline lookup yields CDR1 LNHDA and CDR2 SQIVND (reference sequence). The CDR3 totals 19 residues.

CDR3 nucleotide sequence: TGCAGCGTCGACAAGGACAGGGCTGAAGCTTTCTTT. Its translation: CSVDKDRAEAFF. This chain connects TRBV29-1 to TRBJ1-1; 8 bases fit TRBD1. The V segment lost 6 bases and the J segment 6 bases; nucleotides outside the gene matches: 6. The germline V gene has CDR1 SQVTM and CDR2 ANQGSEA. The CDR3 length is 12 residues. Using reference TRBV29-1 and TRBJ1-1 for the parts outside the CDR3, the full variable domain is SAVISQKPSRDICQRGTSLTIQCQVDSQVTMMFWYRQQPGQSLTLIATANQGSEATYESGFVIDKFPISRPNLTFSTLTVSNMSPEDSSIYLCSVDKDRAEAFFGQGTRLTVV.

This clone was detected once. This chain links TRBV6-1 with TRBJ2-7; 7 bases are shared with TRBD1. The germline V gene encodes CDR1 MNHNS and CDR2 SASEGT. Trimming at V came to 4 bases and at J to 3 bases, leaving 6 bases not matched to a gene. This CDR3 region has 14 residues. The CDR3 loop reads CASSARGHVYEQYF. The CDR3, as DNA: TGTGCCAGCAGTGCTAGGGGGCACGTCTACGAGCAGTACTTC.

This chain connects TRBV6-5 to TRBJ1-5; D is possibly TRBD1 (5 bases). Trimming removed 8 bases at V and 7 bases at J, with 15 bases between. Germline V gene data show CDR1 as MNHEY and CDR2 as SVGAGI. The CDR3 is 13 residues long. Here the CDR3 DNA reads TGTGCCAGCGGGAGGGGAATGTCGCAGCCCCAGCATTTT. Translated: CASGRGMSQPQHF.

This chain links TRBV29-1 with TRBJ2-2, with 9 bases lining up with TRBD1. Unmatched junction bases numbered 7, after V lost 5 bases and J lost 0 bases. Per the germline V gene, CDR1 is SQVTM and CDR2 is ANQGSEA. The CDR3 extends over 16 amino acids. Here the CDR3 DNA reads TGCAGCGTTCGACAGGGGGTTTATACGAACACCGGGGAGCTGTTTTTT. It yields the protein CSVRQGVYTNTGELFF.

The J gene is TRBJ2-2, the V gene TRBV30; D gene unclear. This CDR3 contains 13 residues. V was trimmed by 1 base and J by 0 bases, leaving 3 bases between them. The germline V gene has CDR1 GTSNPN and CDR2 SVGIG (reference sequence). DNA of the CDR3: TGTGCCTGGAGTGCGGCGAACACCGGGGAGCTGTTTTTT. Amino acids: CAWSAANTGELFF.

This clone was seen once. The DNA for the CDR3 is TGTGCCAGCAGCTCCGGACAGGGGAATCAGCCCCAGCATTTT. Translated, it gives CASSSGQGNQPQHF. The J gene is TRBJ1-5, the V gene TRBV5-8; 9 positions match TRBD1. Germline V gives CDR1 SGHTS, CDR2 YDEGEE. With 3 bases clipped from V and 4 bases from J, the junction kept 2 bases outside the gene matches. This CDR3 comprises 14 residues.

This rearrangement joins TRBV13 to TRBJ1-4; 7 bases align to TRBD1. The junction had 7 bases not matched to a gene; V was cut back by 5 bases and J by 4 bases. CDR3 length: 15 amino acids. Germline loops: CDR1 PRHDT, CDR2 FYEKMQ (reference sequence). This CDR3 reads CASSTWDSFNEKLFF. The CDR3 DNA is TGTGCCAGCAGCACCTGGGACAGCTTTAATGAAAAACTGTTTTTT. Using reference TRBV13 and TRBJ1-4 for the parts outside the CDR3, the full variable domain is AAGVIQSPRHLIKEKRETATLKCYPIPRHDTVYWYQQGPGQDPQFLISFYEKMQSDKGSIPDRFSAQQFSDYHSELNMSSLELGDSALYFCASSTWDSFNEKLFFGSGTQLSVL.

The chain joins TRBV7-2 to TRBJ2-5; TRBD2 matches at 7 bases. The CDR3 loop spans 17 amino acids. V dropped 5 bases and J dropped 5; count of bases not matched to a gene: 17. Looked up from germline, CDR1 is SGHTA and CDR2 is FQGNSA. The CDR3 sequence is CASSLSGIRIAAETQYF. CDR3 nucleotide sequence: TGTGCCAGCAGCCTCAGCGGGATCCGGATCGCCGCTGAGACCCAGTACTTC. Supplemented by reference TRBV7-2 and TRBJ2-5, the full variable domain reads GAGVSQSPSNKVTEKGKDVELRCDPISGHTALYWYRQSLGQGLEFLIYFQGNSAPDKSGLPSDRFSAERTGGSVSTLTIQRTQQEDSAVYLCASSLSGIRIAAETQYFGPGTRLLVL.

CDR3 in DNA: TGTGCCAGCAGCCCCGAGAGGCCTGCCGATACGCAGTATTTT. Its protein is CASSPERPADTQYF. The genes are TRBV9 and TRBJ2-3, with D uncertain. V lost 4 bases to trimming and J lost 6 bases, with 15 bases between them. The CDR3 runs to 14 residues. Germline V gene sequence: CDR1 SGDLS, CDR2 YYNGEE.

V usage is TRBV6-5 and J usage is TRBJ2-2, with 9 positions matching TRBD2. The CDR3 has 16 amino acids. Unmatched junction bases numbered 5, after V lost 3 bases and J lost 3 bases. CDR1 MNHEY and CDR2 SVGAGI come from the germline V gene. In DNA form, the CDR3 reads TGTGCCAGCAGTTATCGTAGCGGGAGTGACACCGGGGAGCTGTTTTTT. Its protein product is CASSYRSGSDTGELFF.

This chain connects TRBV27 to TRBJ2-2; D remains ambiguous. CDR3 length: 12 residues. From germline, CDR1 is MNHEY and CDR2 SMNVEV (reference sequence). The V gene lost 6 bases and the J gene lost 3 bases, with 5 bases spanning the gap. This chain's CDR3 is CASSRYTGELFF. The CDR3 nucleotides read TGTGCCAGCAGCAGATACACCGGGGAGCTGTTTTTT.

This chain connects TRBV11-2 to TRBJ2-2, with unresolved D. With 3 bases removed from V and 9 bases from J, the gap between germline ends came to 5 bases. The CDR3 covers 11 residues. Germline assignment: CDR1 SGHAT and CDR2 FQNNGV. In DNA, the CDR3 is TGTGCCAGCAGCTTGAACTGGGAGCTGTTTTTT. Protein: CASSLNWELFF.

The chain links TRBV19 to TRBJ1-1, with TRBD1 identical over 7 bases. V lost 7 bases and J lost 3; bases outside the gene matches: 5. Germline CDR1 is LNHDA and CDR2 is SQIVND (reference sequence). This CDR3 spans 13 amino acids. DNA for the CDR3: TGTGCCAGTAACAGGGGATTTGACACTGAAGCTTTCTTT. Its translation is CASNRGFDTEAFF.

The CDR3 reads CASWTGTGSYEQYF. In nucleotides, the CDR3 is TGCGCCAGCTGGACCGGGACAGGGTCCTACGAGCAGTACTTC. The rearrangement joins TRBV10-1 to TRBJ2-7, with 9 bases matching TRBD1. Germline values: CDR1 WNHNN, CDR2 SYGVQD (reference sequence). V lost 8 bases, J lost 1 base, and 6 bases stayed unmatched. This CDR3 comprises 14 residues.

This clone has a handful of counts. This chain links TRBV19 with TRBJ1-4, with 7 bases identical to TRBD1. Losses at the gene ends were 6 bases for V and 4 bases for J; bases not matched to a gene: 2. The CDR3 totals 13 residues. Germline V gives CDR1 LNHDA, CDR2 SQIVND (reference sequence). Here the CDR3 DNA reads TGTGCCAGTAGAGGACAGGATAATGAAAAACTGTTTTTT. Translating it yields CASRGQDNEKLFF.

The chain combines TRBV11-3 with TRBJ1-2; the match to TRBD1 covers 7 bases. This CDR3 region has 13 residues. Germline V CDR1 and CDR2: SGHNT, YENEEA. The V and J ends lost 6 bases and 4 bases, in that order; junction bases with no gene match: 5. DNA of the CDR3: TGTGCCAGCAGTATAACAGGGGTCTATGGCTACACCTTC. Residues: CASSITGVYGYTF.

The J gene is TRBJ1-1, the V gene TRBV6-4; D not resolved. The CDR3 length is 14 residues. V lost 4 bases and J 0 bases, leaving 9 bases between the germline ends. Germline loops: CDR1 MRHNA, CDR2 SNTAGT. This CDR3 reads CASSATGMNTEAFF. CDR3 DNA sequence: TGTGCCAGCAGTGCTACCGGGATGAACACTGAAGCTTTCTTT.

The V gene is TRBV10-3, the J gene TRBJ2-3; TRBD2 might be the D (5 bases). V gave up 3 bases and J gave up 3 bases, with 13 bases separating them. The germline V gene encodes CDR1 ENHRY and CDR2 SYGVKD. This CDR3 comprises 15 residues. Here the CDR3 reads CAISDGGGSTDTQYF. DNA for the CDR3: TGTGCCATCAGTGATGGAGGCGGGTCGACAGATACGCAGTATTTT.

This CDR3 is CASSDLQETQYF. CDR3 bases: TGTGCCAGCAGTGATCTTCAAGAGACCCAGTACTTC. The chain uses TRBV25-1 and TRBJ2-5; D is ambiguous. The germline gives CDR1 MGHDK, CDR2 SYGVNS. The CDR3 totals 12 residues. Trimming pared 3 bases from V and 2 bases from J, leaving 4 bases between.

The chain employs TRBV6-5 and TRBJ2-5, with D possibly TRBD2 on 5 matching bases. The germline V and J ends were trimmed by 1 base and 4 bases, with 13 bases remaining between them. This CDR3 has 15 residues. The V gene's germline CDR1 is MNHEY and CDR2 SVGAGI. The CDR3 nucleotides read TGTGCCAGCAGTTACTTTCCTAGTGGGAGAGAGACCCAGTACTTC. Encoded protein: CASSYFPSGRETQYF.

The chain carries TRBV6-6 and TRBJ2-3; 12 bases map to TRBD2. V shed 4 bases and J 2 bases; nucleotides not matched to a gene: 4. CDR3 length equals 16 residues. CDR1 MNHNY and CDR2 SVGAGI come from the germline V gene (reference sequence). CDR3 loop: CASSLTSGRSTDTQYF. CDR3 nucleotide sequence: TGTGCCAGCAGTTTAACTAGCGGGAGGTCCACAGATACGCAGTATTTT.

This clone occurred once. This rearrangement joins TRBV9 to TRBJ2-1; 9 nucleotides line up with TRBD2. Germline assignment: CDR1 SGDLS and CDR2 YYNGEE. With V trimmed by 3 bases and J by 2 bases, 6 bases remained unmatched. This CDR3 region has 16 residues. The CDR3 bases are TGTGCCAGCAGCGCTACTATAGCGGGGGCCTACAATGAGCAGTTCTTC. Residues: CASSATIAGAYNEQFF.

The chain has TRBV7-3 and TRBJ2-1; 8 nucleotides align to TRBD2. The CDR3 is made up of 12 amino acids. CDR1 SGHTA and CDR2 FQGTGA come from the germline V gene. The junction had 2 bases not matched to a gene; V was cut back by 4 bases and J by 9 bases. CDR3 residues: CASSYRGGEQFF. As DNA, the CDR3 is TGTGCCAGCAGCTACCGGGGGGGTGAGCAGTTCTTC.

The chain has TRBV19 and TRBJ2-5; 7 nucleotides align to TRBD2. The CDR3 covers 12 residues. The trim removed 8 bases at V and 4 bases at J, leaving 4 bases unmatched. Germline V gene data show CDR1 as LNHDA and CDR2 as SQIVND (reference sequence). CDR3 DNA sequence: TGTGCCAGTGGGTTAGCGGGAGAGACCCAGTACTTC. Its translation: CASGLAGETQYF.

The rearrangement joins TRBV5-1 to TRBJ2-1; D is undetermined. From germline, CDR1 is SGHRS and CDR2 YFSETQ. This CDR3 has 14 amino acids. V lost 0 bases to trimming and J lost 10 bases, with 14 bases between them. The CDR3 here is CASSLVGYPREQFF. In DNA form, the CDR3 reads TGCGCCAGCAGCTTGGTTGGTTATCCTAGGGAGCAGTTCTTC.

The rearrangement joins TRBV7-3 to TRBJ2-7; D not resolved. Looked up from germline, CDR1 is SGHTA and CDR2 is FQGTGA. V was trimmed by 3 bases and J by 7 bases, leaving 13 bases between them. The CDR3 contains 13 residues. The CDR3 DNA is TGTGCCAGCAGCTTCTCTCAAGCGTCTGAGCAGTACTTC. Amino acids: CASSFSQASEQYF.

J is TRBJ2-7 and V is TRBV4-2; D unclear. Per the germline V gene, CDR1 is LGHNA and CDR2 is YNFKEQ. V was pared by 0 bases and J by 0 bases, with 12 bases between. The CDR3 runs 16 residues. The CDR3 here is CASSQDSGVASYEQYF. CDR3 nucleotides: TGTGCCAGCAGCCAAGATTCTGGAGTTGCCTCCTACGAGCAGTACTTC.

The CDR3 protein is CSVEPELAVYNEQFF. The CDR3 DNA reads TGCAGCGTTGAACCGGAACTAGCGGTTTACAATGAGCAGTTCTTC. The rearrangement joins TRBV29-1 to TRBJ2-1, with 8 bases that match TRBD2. Trimming cost V 2 bases and J 4 bases; bases outside gene matches: 7. The germline V gene encodes CDR1 SQVTM and CDR2 ANQGSEA. The CDR3 runs 15 residues.

The chain employs TRBV18 and TRBJ2-3; 13 bases fit TRBD2. With V trimmed by 2 bases and J by 8 bases, 4 bases remained unmatched. The V gene's germline CDR1 is KGHSH and CDR2 LQKENI. The CDR3 covers 15 residues. CDR3 sequence (DNA): TGTGCCAGCTCACCAGGGACTAGCGGGAAATCTACGCAGTATTTT. It yields the protein CASSPGTSGKSTQYF.

The rearrangement joins TRBV5-1 to TRBJ2-7; D uncertain. V was trimmed by 0 bases and J by 0 bases, leaving 10 bases between them. This CDR3 is 15 amino acids long. CDR1 is SGHRS, CDR2 YFSETQ, per germline. For the CDR3, the DNA is TGCGCCAGCAGCTTGGCAGGTTACGCCTCCTACGAGCAGTACTTC. The encoded protein is CASSLAGYASYEQYF.

The rearrangement links TRBV28 to TRBJ1-1; TRBD1 is a possible D gene (6 bases). Trimming took off 2 bases at V and 6 bases at J, with 13 bases between the two ends. This CDR3 region has 14 residues. Germline V gives CDR1 MDHEN, CDR2 SYDVKM. In DNA form, the CDR3 reads TGTGCCAGCAGTTTAATAGGGGGATCCTCTGAAGCTTTCTTT. Its translation is CASSLIGGSSEAFF.